The 30 T cell receptor beta chains listed next were all sequenced from one sample in a study of PD-1 blockade in classical Hodgkin lymphoma. Using immunoSEQ multiplex PCR, the repertoire was profiled, and TCRdb retains in-frame clones only, with some absent. Counted here are about 66,000 clones, 70% to 75% occurring once; the ten biggest clones make up about 9.1%. Each of the patients experienced relapse following autologous stem cell transplantation, and their brentuximab vedotin exposure differed. The specimen comprised peripheral blood mononuclear cells (PBMCs), sampled before the second cycle of nivolumab. The origin of the receptors is a human donor with classical Hodgkin lymphoma.

This clone appeared a few times. The gene calls are TRBV19 and TRBJ1-4; 9 bases are a match to TRBD1. CDR3 length: 15 amino acids. V gave up 3 bases and J gave up 7 bases; unmatched junction bases: 6. Germline loops: CDR1 LNHDA, CDR2 SQIVND (reference sequence). DNA of the CDR3: TGTGCCAGTAGTATGGCCGGGACAGGGTTTGAAAAACTGTTTTTT. This sequence encodes CASSMAGTGFEKLFF.

The chain is built from TRBV7-9 and TRBJ1-4; 7 bases are a match to TRBD1. CDR1 is SEHNR, CDR2 FQNEAQ, per germline (reference sequence). This CDR3 comprises 13 residues. The V and J ends lost 3 bases and 7 bases, in that order; junction bases with no gene match: 2. The CDR3 DNA follows: TGTGCCAGCAGCTTTGCAGGGGGTGAAAAACTGTTTTTT. It specifies CASSFAGGEKLFF.

The sample holds a few counts of this clone. The chain uses TRBV5-1 and TRBJ1-3, with no clear D. Trimming took off 4 bases at V and 1 base at J, with 9 bases between the two ends. Per the germline V gene, CDR1 is SGHRS and CDR2 is YFSETQ. This CDR3 comprises 14 residues. CDR3 in DNA: TGCGCCAGCAGCCCCCGAAGTTCTGGAAACACCATATATTTT. Amino acid sequence: CASSPRSSGNTIYF.

The genes are TRBV27 and TRBJ1-5; D possibly corresponds to TRBD1 (6 bases). V lost 2 bases, J lost 6 bases, and 14 bases lay in between. The CDR3 is 15 residues long. In germline, CDR1 is MNHEY, CDR2 SMNVEV (reference sequence). In nucleotides, the CDR3 is TGTGCCAGCAGTTTAGATGGGGGCGCGGGTCAGCCCCAGCATTTT. Protein: CASSLDGGAGQPQHF.

The genes are TRBV27 and TRBJ2-3; D is ambiguous. V shed 8 bases and J shed 0 bases, with 9 bases lying between them. Germline V gives CDR1 MNHEY, CDR2 SMNVEV (reference sequence). This CDR3 has 13 residues. CDR3 nucleotides: TGTGCCAGCCATGAAACTAGCACAGATACGCAGTATTTT. This translates into CASHETSTDTQYF.

The J gene is TRBJ2-5, the V gene TRBV9, with D perhaps being TRBD1 or TRBD2 (6 bases each). CDR3 length: 16 residues. V was shortened by 0 bases and J by 1 base, with 13 bases between the two germline ends. Germline assignment: CDR1 SGDLS and CDR2 YYNGEE. DNA for the CDR3: TGTGCCAGCAGCGTAGGGAGGGGGTGGTTCCAAGAGACCCAGTACTTC. Protein product: CASSVGRGWFQETQYF.

Comment on this clone: The junction and the germline gene differ at one end; a read error may be behind it. V gene TRBV7-7 combines with J gene TRBJ2-5; D is possibly TRBD1 (7 bases). CDR3 length: 14 residues. Germline-derived CDR1 and CDR2 are SSHAT and FNYEAQ (reference sequence). This CDR3 reads CASSPQGGAETQYF. The CDR3 DNA reads TGTGCTAGCAGCCCTCAGGGGGGCGCGGAGACCCAGTACTTC.

This chain joins TRBV6-1 and TRBJ1-1, with a weak D call TRBD1 (6 bases). The germline V gene encodes CDR1 MNHNS and CDR2 SASEGT. V was cut by 5 bases and J by 7 bases, with 11 bases left in between. The CDR3 is 12 residues long. DNA for the CDR3: TGTGCCAGCAGTATTACAGGGATTGAAGCTTTCTTT. Translating gives CASSITGIEAFF.

The chain combines TRBV4-1 with TRBJ2-5, with D possibly matching TRBD2 (6 bases). Germline values: CDR1 MGHRA, CDR2 YSYEKL. Trimming stripped 3 bases from V and 7 bases from J, with 21 bases between. The CDR3 contains 16 residues. The CDR3 loop reads CASSQSSGQGSGTQYF. CDR3 sequence (DNA): TGCGCCAGCAGCCAGTCGAGCGGGCAGGGTAGCGGGACCCAGTACTTC.

This clone was recorded a few times. V usage is TRBV5-4 and J usage is TRBJ1-2, with 7 bases fitting TRBD1. The germline V gene encodes CDR1 SGHNT and CDR2 YYREEE (reference sequence). The CDR3 covers 15 residues. The J segment lost 4 bases and the V segment lost 0 bases, leaving 6 bases of the junction unmatched. CDR3 in amino acids: CASSLEQGKAYGYTF. As DNA, the CDR3 is TGTGCCAGCAGCTTGGAACAGGGGAAGGCCTATGGCTACACCTTC.

Concerning this clone: Mismatch with germline at one junction end may stem from a read error. This chain connects TRBV7-7 to TRBJ2-1; the D is unclear. This CDR3 comprises 13 residues. CDR1 SSHAT and CDR2 FNYEAQ come from the germline V gene (reference sequence). CDR3 residues: CASSLEPSNEQFF. The CDR3, as DNA: TGTGCTAGCAGCTTAGAGCCTAGCAATGAGCAGTTCTTC.

This clone has only a few counts. The CDR3 DNA reads as TGCGCCAGCAGCCAAGTAGGGCCCTTAAGAAACACCATATATTTT. Translating it yields CASSQVGPLRNTIYF. The chain recombines TRBV4-1 with TRBJ1-3, with no clear D. With 1 base removed from V and 5 bases from J, the gap between germline ends came to 12 bases. Germline-derived CDR1 and CDR2 are MGHRA and YSYEKL. CDR3 length: 15 residues.

The J gene is TRBJ1-4, the V gene TRBV7-8; 7 nucleotides align to TRBD1. This CDR3 contains 17 residues. The ends lost 5 bases at V and 0 bases at J; junction bases unmatched: 9. Germline lookup yields CDR1 SGHVS and CDR2 FQNEAQ. The CDR3 DNA is TGTGCCAGCAGCCAACGGGACAGTGGATCAACTAATGAAAAACTGTTTTTT. This codes for CASSQRDSGSTNEKLFF. Combining the CDR3 with reference TRBV7-8 and TRBJ1-4 gives the whole variable domain GAGVSQSPRYKVAKRGQDVALRCDPISGHVSLFWYQQALGQGPEFLTYFQNEAQLDKSGLPSDRFFAERPEGSVSTLKIQRTQQEDSAVYLCASSQRDSGSTNEKLFFGSGTQLSVL.

The table lists this clone with a few counts. This chain connects TRBV19 to TRBJ1-3, with D uncertain. With 5 bases removed from V and 0 bases from J, the gap between germline ends came to 17 bases. Germline V gene lookup returns CDR1 LNHDA and CDR2 SQIVND (reference sequence). The CDR3 consists of 17 residues. CDR3 sequence reads: CASSHPQNFDSGNTIYF. The DNA for the CDR3 is TGTGCCAGTAGTCATCCGCAGAACTTCGACTCTGGAAACACCATATATTTT.

The rearrangement joins TRBV5-4 to TRBJ2-7; 11 positions match TRBD2. The J segment lost 4 bases and the V segment lost 3 bases, leaving 6 bases of the junction unmatched. This CDR3 region has 15 residues. Germline loops: CDR1 SGHNT, CDR2 YYREEE (reference sequence). CDR3: CASSSLAGGPYEQYF. The CDR3 nucleotides read TGTGCCAGCAGCTCTTTAGCGGGAGGGCCGTACGAGCAGTACTTC. The whole variable domain, filled in from reference TRBV5-4 and TRBJ2-7, reads ETGVTQSPTHLIKTRGQQVTLRCSSQSGHNTVSWYQQALGQGPQFIFQYYREEENGRGNFPPRFSGLQFPNYSSELNVNALELDDSALYLCASSSLAGGPYEQYFGPGTRLTVT.

This chain joins TRBV2 and TRBJ1-5; 9 bases fit TRBD1. The J segment lost 7 bases and the V segment lost 4 bases, leaving 8 bases of the junction unmatched. CDR3 size: 15 residues. CDR1 is SNHLY and CDR2 is FYNNEI in the germline V gene. CDR3 bases: TGTGCCAGCAGTGCCGTGGGACAGGGAGGACAGCCCCAGCATTTT. It is translated as CASSAVGQGGQPQHF.

The chain carries TRBV9 and TRBJ1-2; TRBD1 matches at 9 bases. The trim removed 4 bases at V and 0 bases at J, leaving 13 bases unmatched. From germline, CDR1 is SGDLS and CDR2 YYNGEE. The CDR3 is 18 amino acids. Written as DNA, the CDR3 is TGTGCCAGCAGCACCGGACAGGGGAGGAATTTGGCTAACTATGGCTACACCTTC. Residues: CASSTGQGRNLANYGYTF. The variable domain in full, completed from reference TRBV9 and TRBJ1-2, reads DSGVTQTPKHLITATGQRVTLRCSPRSGDLSVYWYQQSLDQGLQFLIQYYNGEERAKGNILERFSAQQFPDLHSELNLSSLELGDSALYFCASSTGQGRNLANYGYTFGSGTRLTVV.

The V call is TRBV6-4, the J call TRBJ1-2; TRBD1 is a possible D gene (5 bases). Deletions cut 5 bases from V and 3 bases from J, with 10 bases between. The CDR3 is made up of 13 amino acids. CDR1 and CDR2 from the germline V gene are MRHNA and SNTAGT. The chain's CDR3 is CASSRGLYYGYTF. In nucleotides, the CDR3 is TGTGCCAGCAGTAGGGGCCTCTACTATGGCTACACCTTC.

The CDR3 DNA reads as TGTGCCAGCAGCTTGGAGGGAGGCGACACTGAAGCTTTCTTT. Residues: CASSLEGGDTEAFF. This chain connects TRBV4-2 to TRBJ1-1; no definite D call. Trimming took off 5 bases at V and 3 bases at J, with 13 bases between the two ends. CDR3 size: 14 residues. Germline assignment: CDR1 LGHNA and CDR2 YNFKEQ.

This chain joins TRBV5-5 and TRBJ2-3, with D unresolved. Trimming shortened V by 4 bases and J by 0 bases, and 12 bases separated the two germline ends. CDR3 size: 15 residues. Germline V lookup: CDR1 SGHKS, CDR2 YYEKEE (reference sequence). The CDR3 DNA sequence: TGTGCCAGCAGCCTGGGCGGTACTAGCACAGATACGCAGTATTTT. Its translation: CASSLGGTSTDTQYF.

This clone was counted only a few times. The chain uses TRBV4-1 and TRBJ2-5, with 7 bases fitting TRBD1. The CDR3 covers 14 residues. V was pared by 1 base and J by 10 bases, with 9 bases of the junction left unmatched. From germline, CDR1 is MGHRA and CDR2 YSYEKL. The CDR3 nucleotides are TGCGCCAGCAGCCAAGGACAGGGACCAAGTGACCAGTACTTC. Translating it yields CASSQGQGPSDQYF.

The J gene is TRBJ1-2, the V gene TRBV9; D is possibly TRBD1 (5 bases). Trimming pared 5 bases from V and 0 bases from J, leaving 11 bases between. The germline V gene has CDR1 SGDLS and CDR2 YYNGEE. This CDR3 is built from 14 residues. CDR3 bases: TGTGCCAGCAGTCCCGGGGGGACTAACTATGGCTACACCTTC. Encoded protein: CASSPGGTNYGYTF.

The chain is built from TRBV7-3 and TRBJ1-1; 7 nucleotides agree with TRBD1. The V gene's germline CDR1 is SGHTA and CDR2 FQGTGA. The CDR3 loop spans 13 amino acids. V lost 3 bases to trimming and J lost 3 bases; unmatched junction nucleotides: 1. CDR3 coding DNA: TGTGCCAGCAGCTTCGACAGGGACACTGAAGCTTTCTTT. Protein: CASSFDRDTEAFF.

The genes are TRBV4-1 and TRBJ1-4; no clear D gene. Germline assignment: CDR1 MGHRA and CDR2 YSYEKL. The CDR3 sequence is 15 residues long. The V end lost 3 bases, the J end lost 7 bases, and 15 bases lay between the germline ends. The CDR3 spells CASSQTVAVPEKLFF. Written as DNA, the CDR3 is TGCGCCAGCAGCCAGACGGTCGCGGTCCCTGAAAAACTGTTTTTT.

The chain couples TRBV2 to TRBJ2-3; a possible D gene is TRBD1 (5 bases). The V end lost 3 bases, the J end lost 2 bases, and 15 bases lay between the germline ends. Per germline, CDR1 SNHLY and CDR2 FYNNEI. CDR3 length equals 16 residues. The CDR3 protein is CASSDRGSEPTDTQYF. In DNA form, the CDR3 reads TGTGCCAGCAGTGATAGGGGCTCCGAACCCACAGATACGCAGTATTTT.

The chain couples TRBV7-6 to TRBJ1-1, with D unresolved. V was clipped by 5 bases and J by 0 bases, with 7 bases between them. The CDR3 extends over 13 amino acids. Germline V gene data show CDR1 as SGHVS and CDR2 as FNYEAQ. The CDR3 region is CASSPEMNTEAFF. In DNA, the CDR3 is TGTGCCAGCAGCCCTGAGATGAACACTGAAGCTTTCTTT. The complete variable domain, with remaining parts taken from reference TRBV7-6 and TRBJ1-1, reads GAGVSQSPRYKVTKRGQDVALRCDPISGHVSLYWYRQALGQGPEFLTYFNYEAQQDKSGLPNDRFSAERPEGSISTLTIQRTEQRDSAMYRCASSPEMNTEAFFGQGTRLTVV.

V is TRBV5-5 and J is TRBJ2-2, with D possibly matching TRBD1 (6 bases). V dropped 2 bases and J dropped 8 bases, with 13 bases sitting between them. Germline values: CDR1 SGHKS, CDR2 YYEKEE (reference sequence). This CDR3 region has 14 residues. CDR3 sequence reads: CASSLEQGVGELFF. For the CDR3, the DNA is TGTGCCAGCAGCTTAGAACAGGGTGTGGGGGAGCTGTTTTTT.

This clone occurred a few times. The chain carries TRBV11-3 and TRBJ2-3; D is undetermined. Trimming removed 4 bases from V and 6 bases from J, with 8 bases in between. Germline V lookup: CDR1 SGHNT, CDR2 YENEEA. This CDR3 comprises 12 residues. The chain's CDR3 is CASSYVGDTQYF. The CDR3, as DNA: TGTGCCAGCAGCTACGTCGGGGATACGCAGTATTTT. Using reference TRBV11-3 and TRBJ2-3 for the parts outside the CDR3, the full variable domain is EAGVVQSPRYKIIEKKQPVAFWCNPISGHNTLYWYLQNLGQGPELLIRYENEEAVDDSQLPKDRFSAERLKGVDSTLKIQPAELGDSAVYLCASSYVGDTQYFGPGTRLTVL.

This clone has just a few counts. The rearrangement joins TRBV19 to TRBJ2-2; D perhaps matches TRBD1 (6 bases). The CDR3 consists of 14 residues. The germline CDR1 and CDR2 sequences are LNHDA and SQIVND (reference sequence). Trimming pared 6 bases from V and 0 bases from J, leaving 8 bases between. The CDR3 protein is CASRQGPNTGELFF. In nucleotides, the CDR3 is TGTGCCAGTAGACAGGGTCCGAACACCGGGGAGCTGTTTTTT.

V usage is TRBV9 and J usage is TRBJ1-1; TRBD1 is a possible D gene (5 bases). The germline V gene encodes CDR1 SGDLS and CDR2 YYNGEE. Trimming took off 4 bases at V and 1 base at J, with 8 bases between the two ends. This CDR3 spans 13 amino acids. Here the CDR3 DNA reads TGTGCCAGCAGCCGGACACCGAACACTGAAGCTTTCTTT. Protein sequence: CASSRTPNTEAFF.